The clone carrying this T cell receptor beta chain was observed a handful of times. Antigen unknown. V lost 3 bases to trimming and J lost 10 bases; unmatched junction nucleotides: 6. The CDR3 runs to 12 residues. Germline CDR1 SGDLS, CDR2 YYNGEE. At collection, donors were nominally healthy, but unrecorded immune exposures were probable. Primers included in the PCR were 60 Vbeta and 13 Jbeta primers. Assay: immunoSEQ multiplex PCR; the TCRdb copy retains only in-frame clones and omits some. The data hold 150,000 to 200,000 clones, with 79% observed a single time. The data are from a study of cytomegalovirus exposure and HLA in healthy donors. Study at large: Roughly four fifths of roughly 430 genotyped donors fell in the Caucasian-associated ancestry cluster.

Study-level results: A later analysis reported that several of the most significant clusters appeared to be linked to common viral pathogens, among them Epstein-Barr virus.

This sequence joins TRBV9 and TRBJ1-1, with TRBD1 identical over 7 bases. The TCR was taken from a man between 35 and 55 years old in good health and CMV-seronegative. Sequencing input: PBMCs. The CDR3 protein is CASSDPGQRAFF. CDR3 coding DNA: TGTGCCAGCAGCGATCCGGGACAGCGAGCTTTCTTT.